This T cell receptor (beta chain) was identified in a study of pediatric ulcerative colitis. Using immunoSEQ multiplex PCR, the repertoire was profiled, and TCRdb retains in-frame clones only, with some absent. The sample consists of approximately 60,000 clones, around 85% of them appearing once. Germline values: CDR1 SQVTM, CDR2 ANQGSEA. V lost 4 bases and J lost 3, with 3 bases in between. The CDR3 has 11 amino acids. Before the diagnostic colonoscopy, ulcerative colitis patients were free of immunosuppressive medication. This chain links TRBV29-1 with TRBJ2-2; no clear D. This clonotype was obtained from a boy between 10 and 17 years old with severe ulcerative colitis. Sequencing was done on a sample of blood. CDR3 in amino acids: CSVADTGELFF. CDR3 sequence (DNA): TGCAGCGTTGCGGACACCGGGGAGCTGTTTTTT.